Below are 28 T cell receptor beta chains sequenced from a single sample in a study of identical twins. TCRdb redid the calling of the 5' RACE reads with MiXCR, one entry per CDR3 protein. Counted here are about 490,000 distinct CDR3 sequences, approximately 14% occurring once; the ten biggest clones make up nearly 0.45%. This sample was shared with a second study, whose subject was yellow fever vaccine responses in identical twins.

The sample was CD4+ T cells sorted from blood. The receptors here all came from a woman under 30 in good health.

This clonotype was found a few times. The chain joins TRBV4-2 to TRBJ2-3; TRBD1 is a possible D gene (7 bases). Germline assignment: CDR1 LGHNA and CDR2 YNFKEQ. Trimming took off 2 bases at V and 8 bases at J, with 14 bases between the two ends. This CDR3 has 14 amino acids. The CDR3 spells CASSQSGGLATQYF. The CDR3 bases are TGTGCCAGCAGCCAATCAGGGGGGCTTGCTACGCAGTATTTT.

In its sample, this clonotype was seen a few times. This sequence joins TRBV7-9 and TRBJ2-1, with 9 bases identical to TRBD1. Per the germline V gene, CDR1 is SEHNR and CDR2 is FQNEAQ (reference sequence). The CDR3 runs to 16 residues. Trimming removed 3 bases from V and 2 bases from J; junction bases left unmatched: 5. The CDR3 protein is CASSFLGTGTYNEQFF. The CDR3 nucleotides are TGTGCCAGCAGCTTCCTAGGGACAGGGACCTACAATGAGCAGTTCTTC. The whole variable domain, filled in from reference TRBV7-9 and TRBJ2-1, reads DTGVSQNPRHKITKRGQNVTFRCDPISEHNRLYWYRQTLGQGPEFLTYFQNEAQLEKSRLLSDRFSAERPKGSFSTLEIQRTEQGDSAMYLCASSFLGTGTYNEQFFGPGTRLTVL.

There are a few counts of this clonotype. V is TRBV28 and J is TRBJ1-2; possible D gene TRBD1, 6 bases. Trimming took 5 bases from V and 4 from J, leaving 14 bases between them. CDR3 length equals 14 residues. Germline lookup yields CDR1 MDHEN and CDR2 SYDVKM. The CDR3 spells CASSITGQLYGYTF. CDR3 nucleotides: TGTGCCAGCAGTATAACCGGACAGCTCTATGGCTACACCTTC.

This chain links TRBV20-1 with TRBJ2-2, with 8 bases aligning to TRBD1. Germline V CDR1 and CDR2: DFQATT, SNEGSKA (reference sequence). Unmatched junction bases numbered 15, after V lost 3 bases and J lost 6 bases. The CDR3 loop spans 17 amino acids. The CDR3 bases are TGCAGTGCTAGCCCCTCGGCAGGACAGGGTCCATCCGGGGAGCTGTTTTTT. Its translation is CSASPSAGQGPSGELFF.

This clonotype was found a few times. A read error may account for a junction end that differs from germline. The CDR3 is CASSLSGASVDF. The CDR3 DNA follows: TGCGCCAGCAGCTTAAGTGGGGCTAGCGTGGATTTT. The chain is built from TRBV5-1 and TRBJ2-3; TRBD2 might be the D (6 bases). Germline V gene lookup returns CDR1 SGHRS and CDR2 YFSETQ. The CDR3 is 12 amino acids.

This chain joins TRBV12-3 or TRBV12-4 and TRBJ2-1; a weak D match, TRBD1 (5 bases). CDR3 length equals 13 residues. Trimming left V 1 base short and J 7 bases short, with 8 bases between. The CDR3 protein is CASSLVQGNEQFF. CDR3 DNA sequence: TGTGCCAGCAGTTTAGTTCAGGGTAATGAGCAGTTCTTC.

The genes are TRBV2 and TRBJ2-3; 12 positions match TRBD2. V was pared by 7 bases and J by 0 bases, with 2 bases of the junction left unmatched. Germline V gene sequence: CDR1 SNHLY, CDR2 FYNNEI. CDR3 length equals 15 residues. CDR3 loop: CASTGTSGSTDTQYF. CDR3 coding DNA: TGTGCCAGCACTGGGACTAGCGGGAGCACAGATACGCAGTATTTT.

This clonotype was observed a few times. The J gene is TRBJ2-3, the V gene TRBV25-1; TRBD2 aligns across 9 bases. V dropped 6 bases and J dropped 3; count of bases not matched to a gene: 7. This CDR3 contains 15 residues. Germline CDR1 and CDR2: MGHDK and SYGVNS. In DNA, the CDR3 is TGTGCCAGCAGGAGGATAGCGGGAGCAACAGATACGCAGTATTTT. This sequence encodes CASRRIAGATDTQYF.

This clonotype was seen more than once but under ten times. V is TRBV5-1 and J is TRBJ2-2; no clear D. Trimming cost V 2 bases and J 1 base, with 12 bases left between them. The CDR3 is 16 residues long. Germline assignment: CDR1 SGHRS and CDR2 YFSETQ. This CDR3 is CASSFMGIQNTGELFF. The CDR3, as DNA: TGCGCCAGCAGCTTCATGGGTATCCAGAACACCGGGGAGCTGTTTTTT.

This clonotype was counted only a few times. This chain joins TRBV20-1 and TRBJ2-4; weak D call: TRBD2 (7 bases). Trimming stripped 2 bases from V and 0 bases from J, with 20 bases between. Germline CDR1 reads DFQATT; CDR2 reads SNEGSKA (reference sequence). This CDR3 is built from 18 residues. For the CDR3, the DNA is TGCAGTGCTAGATCCGCGGGGGCAGTTGGCCTAGCCAAAAACATTCAGTACTTC. This gives the protein CSARSAGAVGLAKNIQYF.

A few counts support this clonotype. The chain uses TRBV11-2 and TRBJ2-1; the match to TRBD2 covers 14 bases. The CDR3 is made up of 17 amino acids. V lost 1 base, J lost 4 bases, and 3 bases stayed unmatched. Germline V lookup: CDR1 SGHAT, CDR2 FQNNGV. The CDR3 here is CASSLGLAGGKYNEQFF. The DNA for the CDR3 is TGTGCCAGCAGCTTAGGACTAGCGGGAGGGAAATACAATGAGCAGTTCTTC.

This chain uses TRBV28 with TRBJ2-7; D may be TRBD1 (6 bases). The V end lost 5 bases, the J end lost 2 bases, and 10 bases lay between the germline ends. The CDR3 consists of 13 residues. Germline CDR1 is MDHEN and CDR2 is SYDVKM. The CDR3 DNA sequence: TGTGCCAGCAGTAGAACAGGGCCCTACGAGCAGTACGTC. Protein product: CASSRTGPYEQYV.

This clonotype was counted only a few times. This rearrangement joins TRBV20-1 to TRBJ2-4; perhaps TRBD2 as D (6 bases). Per germline, CDR1 DFQATT and CDR2 SNEGSKA (reference sequence). This CDR3 has 14 amino acids. V shed 3 bases and J shed 5 bases, with 14 bases lying between them. The DNA for the CDR3 is TGCAGTGCTAGGCGGACGGGGGTCGAAAACATTCAGTACTTC. Translating it yields CSARRTGVENIQYF.

This clonotype appeared a few times. The genes are TRBV9 and TRBJ1-1; D remains ambiguous. This CDR3 is 15 amino acids long. Germline CDR1 and CDR2: SGDLS and YYNGEE. The V end was cut by 0 bases, the J end by 0 bases, with 9 bases between. CDR3 in amino acids: CASSVEPVMNTEAFF. In DNA, the CDR3 is TGTGCCAGCAGCGTAGAGCCAGTCATGAACACTGAAGCTTTCTTT.

The V call is TRBV12-3 or TRBV12-4, the J call TRBJ2-1; D might be TRBD1 (5 bases). The CDR3 extends over 17 amino acids. V was shortened by 1 base and J by 0 bases, with 13 bases between the two germline ends. CDR3 coding DNA: TGTGCCAGCAGTTTAGGACGCGACAGAAGCTCCTACAATGAGCAGTTCTTC. Translating gives CASSLGRDRSSYNEQFF.

This clonotype was picked up many times. The CDR3: CASSQRPGPNTGELFF. The CDR3 DNA reads TGTGCCAGCAGCCAACGCCCAGGGCCGAACACCGGGGAGCTGTTTTTT. The rearrangement uses TRBV14 and TRBJ2-2, with D possibly matching TRBD1 (5 bases). Germline CDR1 reads SGHDN; CDR2 reads FVKESK. V lost 2 bases and J 0 bases, leaving 10 bases between the germline ends. The CDR3 extends over 16 amino acids. Based on the CDR3 plus reference TRBV14 and TRBJ2-2, the full variable domain is EAGVTQFPSHSVIEKGQTVTLRCDPISGHDNLYWYRRVMGKEIKFLLHFVKESKQDESGMPNNRFLAERTGGTYSTLKVQPAELEDSGVYFCASSQRPGPNTGELFFGEGSRLTVL.

This clonotype was detected a few times. This chain joins TRBV7-9 and TRBJ1-5, with D possibly TRBD1 on 6 matching bases. This CDR3 contains 17 residues. V lost 3 bases to trimming and J lost 5 bases, with 20 bases between them. Germline V CDR1 and CDR2: SEHNR, FQNEAQ (reference sequence). Written as DNA, the CDR3 is TGTGCCAGCAGCTTGGGTGGGGGCAGGGGTCCTTATCAGCCCCAGCATTTT. It encodes CASSLGGGRGPYQPQHF. The variable domain in full, with the rest retrieved from reference TRBV7-9 and TRBJ1-5, is DTGVSQNPRHKITKRGQNVTFRCDPISEHNRLYWYRQTLGQGPEFLTYFQNEAQLEKSRLLSDRFSAERPKGSFSTLEIQRTEQGDSAMYLCASSLGGGRGPYQPQHFGDGTRLSIL.

The chain's CDR3 is CASSSPGLAGYEQYF. The CDR3 DNA follows: TGTGCCAGCAGTTCACCGGGACTAGCGGGTTACGAGCAGTACTTC. This sequence joins TRBV28 and TRBJ2-7, with 12 bases lining up with TRBD2. Germline V gene sequence: CDR1 MDHEN, CDR2 SYDVKM. The CDR3 is 15 amino acids. The V segment lost 4 bases and the J segment 4 bases; nucleotides outside the gene matches: 5.

This clonotype was detected only a few times. This chain links TRBV10-3 with TRBJ2-4, with D possibly TRBD1 on 5 matching bases. Between the trimmed V and J ends, which lost 3 bases and 1 base, there was a span of 19 bases. The CDR3 loop spans 18 amino acids. In germline, CDR1 is ENHRY, CDR2 SYGVKD. The CDR3 bases are TGTGCCATCAGTGACACGAAAGACTTAGCAGGGGCCAAAAACATTCAGTACTTC. Protein sequence: CAISDTKDLAGAKNIQYF.

The sample holds a few counts of this clonotype. The V call is TRBV6-1, the J call TRBJ2-1; D not resolved. Germline V gene lookup returns CDR1 MNHNS and CDR2 SASEGT. The V and J ends lost 4 bases and 2 bases respectively, with 12 bases between them. The CDR3 length is 15 residues. The chain's CDR3 is CASSVIDQAYNEQFF. For the CDR3, the DNA is TGTGCCAGCAGTGTGATAGACCAGGCCTACAATGAGCAGTTCTTC.

This clonotype is a singleton in its sample. The chain is built from TRBV4-1 and TRBJ2-7; no firm D call. Germline V gives CDR1 MGHRA, CDR2 YSYEKL. This CDR3 region has 11 residues. The V end was cut by 4 bases, the J end by 3 bases, with 4 bases between. The CDR3, as DNA: TGCGCCAGCAGCCGAATCTACGAGCAGTACGTC. Translated, it gives CASSRIYEQYV.

The chain couples TRBV7-6 to TRBJ1-5; D unresolved. Per germline, CDR1 SGHVS and CDR2 FNYEAQ. V lost 5 bases and J lost 1, with 12 bases in between. The CDR3 is 15 amino acids. The CDR3, as DNA: TGTGCCAGCAGCCCCGGGCATGGGAGCAATCAGCCCCAGCATTTT. Protein: CASSPGHGSNQPQHF.

This clonotype has a handful of counts. V is TRBV5-1 and J is TRBJ1-1; the D gene is possibly TRBD1 (5 bases). CDR3 length: 15 residues. The V end lost 4 bases, the J end lost 1 base, and 14 bases lay between the germline ends. In germline, CDR1 is SGHRS, CDR2 YFSETQ. The CDR3 sequence is CASSPDGGTNTEAFF. In DNA, the CDR3 is TGCGCCAGCAGCCCCGATGGAGGGACGAACACTGAAGCTTTCTTT.

This clonotype was seen only a few times. The J gene is TRBJ1-1, the V gene TRBV29-1; possible D gene TRBD1, 6 bases. The CDR3 has 14 amino acids. Trimming left V 0 bases short and J 1 base short, with 9 bases between. Germline V lookup: CDR1 SQVTM, CDR2 ANQGSEA. CDR3 nucleotides: TGCAGCGTTGAAGATTTCAGGGGGAACACTGAAGCTTTCTTT. This codes for CSVEDFRGNTEAFF.

This clonotype appeared a few times. The J gene is TRBJ2-7, the V gene TRBV15, with TRBD1 matching over 7 bases. CDR3 length equals 16 residues. The V segment lost 3 bases and the J segment 1 base; nucleotides outside the gene matches: 9. Per germline, CDR1 LNHNV and CDR2 YYDKDF (reference sequence). CDR3 sequence (DNA): TGTGCCACCAGCAGGATCCGGGACAGTTCGTCCTACGAGCAGTACTTC. This encodes CATSRIRDSSSYEQYF.

This sequence joins TRBV7-9 and TRBJ2-3; D is possibly TRBD1 (5 bases). The CDR3 extends over 14 amino acids. The germline V gene has CDR1 SEHNR and CDR2 FQNEAQ (reference sequence). Trimming removed 5 bases at V and 0 bases at J, with 9 bases between. This CDR3 is CASSRTPSTDTQYF. As DNA, the CDR3 is TGTGCCAGCAGCAGGACACCTAGCACAGATACGCAGTATTTT.

This clonotype has more than one count but fewer than ten. J is TRBJ2-2 and V is TRBV3-1, with D hard to call. Per the germline V gene, CDR1 is LGHDT and CDR2 is YNNKEL (reference sequence). The CDR3 is 12 amino acids. The germline V and J ends were trimmed by 6 bases and 6 bases, with 8 bases remaining between them. As DNA, the CDR3 is TGTGCCAGCAGGCCTACCGCCGGGGAGCTGTTTTTT. Translating gives CASRPTAGELFF.

The chain employs TRBV11-2 and TRBJ2-1; possible D gene TRBD1, 5 bases. V lost 5 bases to trimming and J lost 15 bases, with 17 bases between them. The V gene's germline CDR1 is SGHAT and CDR2 FQNNGV. CDR3 size: 12 residues. This chain's CDR3 is CASSPIRAGWFF. The CDR3 DNA sequence: TGTGCCAGCAGCCCTATTCGGGCAGGGTGGTTCTTC. The full variable domain, completed using reference TRBV11-2 and TRBJ2-1, is EAGVAQSPRYKIIEKRQSVAFWCNPISGHATLYWYQQILGQGPKLLIQFQNNGVVDDSQLPKDRFSAERLKGVDSTLKIQPAKLEDSAVYLCASSPIRAGWFFGPGTRLTVL.